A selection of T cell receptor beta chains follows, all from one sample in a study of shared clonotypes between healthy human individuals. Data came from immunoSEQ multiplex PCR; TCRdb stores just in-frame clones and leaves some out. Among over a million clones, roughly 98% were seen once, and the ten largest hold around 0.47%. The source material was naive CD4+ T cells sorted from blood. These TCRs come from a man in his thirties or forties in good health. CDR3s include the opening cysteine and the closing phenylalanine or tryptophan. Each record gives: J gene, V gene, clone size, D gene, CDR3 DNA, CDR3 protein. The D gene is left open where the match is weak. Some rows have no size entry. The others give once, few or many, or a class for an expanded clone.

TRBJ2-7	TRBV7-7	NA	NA	TGTGCTAGCAGCTCCCAAGGGGACGGTGGGTACGAGCAGTACTTC	CASSSQGDGGYEQYF
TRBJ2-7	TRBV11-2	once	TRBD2	TGTGCCAGCAGCTTAGTGGCTAGCGGGAGCCCGAGCTCCTACGAGCAGTACTTC	CASSLVASGSPSSYEQYF
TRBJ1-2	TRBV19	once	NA	TGTGCCAGTAGTATAAGGGGCCATGGCTACACCTTC	CASSIRGHGYTF
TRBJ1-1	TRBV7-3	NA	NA	TGTGCCAGCAGCCTACAACCGAACACTGAAGCTTTCTTT	CASSLQPNTEAFF
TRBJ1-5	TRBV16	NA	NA	TGTGCCAGCACTCCGCGGGGCGATCAGCCCCAGCATTTT	CASTPRGDQPQHF
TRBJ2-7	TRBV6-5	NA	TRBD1	TGTGCCAGCAGTTACCGGACAGGAAATTGGGACGAGCAGTACTTC	CASSYRTGNWDEQYF
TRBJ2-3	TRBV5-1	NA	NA	TGCGCCAGCAGCTTGGCGTTGGCACAAGATACGCAGTATTTT	CASSLALAQDTQYF
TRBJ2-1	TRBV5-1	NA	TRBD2	TGCGCCAGCAGCTTGACTAGCGGGAGTGGATATGAGCAGTTCTTC	CASSLTSGSGYEQFF
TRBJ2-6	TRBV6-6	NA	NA	TGTGCCAGCAAAACCGGGGCCAACGTCCTGACTTTC	CASKTGANVLTF
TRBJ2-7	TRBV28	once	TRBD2	TGTGCCAGCAGTTTTTCGACTAGCGGGCAGAGCTCCTACGAGCAGTACTTC	CASSFSTSGQSSYEQYF
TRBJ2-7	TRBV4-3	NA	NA	TGCGCCAGCAGCCAAGATTCGGGAGTGGACCCCTACGAGCAGTACTTC	CASSQDSGVDPYEQYF
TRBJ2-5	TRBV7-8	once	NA	TGTGCCAGCAGCTATTGGGAGAGCGGTCAAGAGACCCAGTACTTC	CASSYWESGQETQYF
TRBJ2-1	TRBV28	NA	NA	TGTGCCAGCAGTCTGCCCGACGGGTACAATGAGCAGTTCTTC	CASSLPDGYNEQFF
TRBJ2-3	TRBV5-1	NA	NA	TGCGCCAGCAGCTTGGATTCTAGCACAGATACGCAGTATTTT	CASSLDSSTDTQYF
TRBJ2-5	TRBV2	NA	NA	TGTGCCAGCACCCGAACTAGGGGTGAGACCCAGTACTTC	CASTRTRGETQYF
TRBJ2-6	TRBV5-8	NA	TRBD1	TGTGCCAGCAGCTTTACAGGGGGCCCTGGGGCCAACGTCCTGACTTTC	CASSFTGGPGANVLTF
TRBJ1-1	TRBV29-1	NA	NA	TGCAGCGTTGAACACAGGGACACTGAAGCTTTCTTT	CSVEHRDTEAFF
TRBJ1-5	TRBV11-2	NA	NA	TGTGCCAGCAGCTTACCAGGGTTGGCGCAGCCCCAGCATTTT	CASSLPGLAQPQHF
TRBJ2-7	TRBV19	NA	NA	TGTGCCAGTAGTACCACAGGATCCTACGAGCAGTACTTC	CASSTTGSYEQYF
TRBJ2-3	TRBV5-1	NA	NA	TGCGCCAGCAGCTTGGTAACAGATGATACGCAGTATTTT	CASSLVTDDTQYF
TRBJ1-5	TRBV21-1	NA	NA	TGTGCCAGCAGCAAAGCTGCCAGGGCTCAGCCCCAGCATTTT	CASSKAARAQPQHF
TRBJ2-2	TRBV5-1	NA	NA	TGCGCCAGCAGCTTAACGGTGCCCTCGAACACCGGGGAGCTGTTTTTT	CASSLTVPSNTGELFF
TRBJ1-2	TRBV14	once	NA	TGTGCCAGCAGCCAAGATGGCCGGGTAGCCGGCTACACCTTC	CASSQDGRVAGYTF
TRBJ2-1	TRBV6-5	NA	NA	TGTGCCAGCAGTTATCTTGGGGTTTACAATGAGCAGTTCTTC	CASSYLGVYNEQFF
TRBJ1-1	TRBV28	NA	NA	TGTGCCAGCAGTCTACCGATAGGCACTGAAGCTTTCTTT	CASSLPIGTEAFF
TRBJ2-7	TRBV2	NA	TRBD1	TGTGCCAGCAGGCTAGGACAGGTGAACTACGAGCAGTACTTC	CASRLGQVNYEQYF
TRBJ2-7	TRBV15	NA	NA	TGTGCCACCAGCAGAGCAGGGACTGCCACCTACGAGCAGTACTTC	CATSRAGTATYEQYF